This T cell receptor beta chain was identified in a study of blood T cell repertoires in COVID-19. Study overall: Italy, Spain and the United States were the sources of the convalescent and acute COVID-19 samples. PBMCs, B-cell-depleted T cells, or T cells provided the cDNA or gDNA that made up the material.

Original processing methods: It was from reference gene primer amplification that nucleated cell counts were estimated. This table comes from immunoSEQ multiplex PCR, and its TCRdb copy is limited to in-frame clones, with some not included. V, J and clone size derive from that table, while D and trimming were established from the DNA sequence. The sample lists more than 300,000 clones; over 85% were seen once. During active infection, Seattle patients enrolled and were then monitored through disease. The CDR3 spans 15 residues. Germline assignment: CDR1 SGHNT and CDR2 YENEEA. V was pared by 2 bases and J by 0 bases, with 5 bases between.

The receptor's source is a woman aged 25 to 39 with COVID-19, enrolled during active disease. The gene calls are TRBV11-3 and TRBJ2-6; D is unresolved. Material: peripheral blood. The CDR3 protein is CASSLTSSGANVLTF. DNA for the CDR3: TGTGCCAGCAGCTTAACCAGCTCTGGGGCCAACGTCCTGACTTTC. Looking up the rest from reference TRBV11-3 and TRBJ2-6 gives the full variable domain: EAGVVQSPRYKIIEKKQPVAFWCNPISGHNTLYWYLQNLGQGPELLIRYENEEAVDDSQLPKDRFSAERLKGVDSTLKIQPAELGDSAVYLCASSLTSSGANVLTFGAGSRLTVL.